What follows are 14 T cell receptor beta chains derived from one specimen sequenced in a study. TCRdb called the 5' RACE reads again in MiXCR, with one record for every CDR3 protein. The table lists 25,000 to 35,000 distinct CDR3 sequences, around 22% of them singletons. The sample consisted of memory CD4+ T cells sorted from blood. Regarding subset: memory CD4+ T cells, CD4+CD45RO+CD25-. Source of these receptors: a female donor with breast cancer.

This clonotype has ten or more counts. The rearrangement joins TRBV15 to TRBJ1-5, with D possibly matching TRBD1 (6 bases). Germline CDR1 reads LNHNV; CDR2 reads YYDKDF (reference sequence). Trimming took off 4 bases at V and 7 bases at J, with 14 bases between the two ends. The CDR3 totals 14 residues. The CDR3 bases are TGTGCCACCAGCACTACAGGGCTGGGACAGCCCCAGCATTTT. Amino acids: CATSTTGLGQPQHF.

The chain carries TRBV20-1 and TRBJ2-5; D call uncertain. Trimming removed 6 bases at V and 5 bases at J, with 13 bases between. This CDR3 spans 12 amino acids. Per germline, CDR1 DFQATT and CDR2 SNEGSKA (reference sequence). In DNA, the CDR3 is TGCAGTGCGACCGGCCCCTTTGAGACCCAGTACTTC. It specifies CSATGPFETQYF.

This chain links TRBV5-4 with TRBJ1-4, with no clear D. Deletions cut 0 bases from V and 0 bases from J, with 3 bases between. The CDR3 length is 14 residues. The germline V gene encodes CDR1 SGHNT and CDR2 YYREEE (reference sequence). CDR3 in amino acids: CASSLGATNEKLFF. The CDR3 DNA reads as TGTGCCAGCAGCTTGGGGGCAACTAATGAAAAACTGTTTTTT.

The genes are TRBV5-1 and TRBJ1-1; D is undetermined. CDR3 length: 11 amino acids. The V gene lost 6 bases and the J gene lost 1 base, with 4 bases spanning the gap. Per the germline V gene, CDR1 is SGHRS and CDR2 is YFSETQ. The CDR3 sequence: CASTENTEAFF. The DNA of the CDR3 is TGCGCCAGCACAGAGAACACTGAAGCTTTCTTT.

The rearrangement joins TRBV24-1 to TRBJ2-3; D uncertain. The V gene lost 12 bases and the J gene lost 1 base, with 13 bases spanning the gap. CDR1 and CDR2 from the germline V gene are KGHDR and SFDVKD. The CDR3 extends over 13 amino acids. CDR3 sequence: CASAGGRTDTQYF. DNA of the CDR3: TGTGCCTCGGCCGGCGGACGCACAGATACGCAGTATTTT.

The V call is TRBV7-3, the J call TRBJ2-3; 7 bases map to TRBD2. CDR3 length equals 16 residues. The germline V gene encodes CDR1 SGHTA and CDR2 FQGTGA. V shed 5 bases, J shed 6 bases, and the junction held 14 bases outside the gene matches. The CDR3 nucleotides are TGTGCCAGCAGCCCAATTGGGGGGGAAAACAAGGATACGCAGTATTTT. Translating gives CASSPIGGENKDTQYF.

This clonotype was observed a few times. The chain employs TRBV6-1 and TRBJ2-7, with a possible D match to TRBD2 (6 bases). Germline loops: CDR1 MNHNS, CDR2 SASEGT. The CDR3 runs 15 residues. With 1 base removed from V and 7 bases from J, the gap between germline ends came to 17 bases. For the CDR3, the DNA is TGTGCCAGCAGTGAAGGGCAGGGAGGACCGGGTGAGCAGTACTTC. Protein: CASSEGQGGPGEQYF.

By share of the sample, this clonotype is medium-sized (0.01 to 0.1%). The genes are TRBV5-6 and TRBJ2-5; no reliable D call. V lost 2 bases and J lost 2, with 7 bases in between. The CDR3 extends over 13 amino acids. Looked up from germline, CDR1 is SGHDT and CDR2 is YYEEEE. CDR3 DNA sequence: TGTGCCAGCAGCTTCCGGCAACAAGAGACCCAGTACTTC. Translated, it gives CASSFRQQETQYF.

The chain employs TRBV7-9 and TRBJ2-5; D may be TRBD1 (5 bases). The V end lost 3 bases, the J end lost 4 bases, and 21 bases lay between the germline ends. Germline loops: CDR1 SEHNR, CDR2 FQNEAQ (reference sequence). This CDR3 contains 17 residues. CDR3 amino acids: CASSFHRLTPQRETQYF. In DNA form, the CDR3 reads TGTGCCAGCAGCTTCCACAGGCTTACTCCCCAAAGAGAGACCCAGTACTTC.

CDR3 in amino acids: CASSWGQGRHNEQFF. Written as DNA, the CDR3 is TGTGCCAGCAGCTGGGGACAGGGTCGCCACAATGAGCAGTTCTTC. This rearrangement joins TRBV5-5 to TRBJ2-1, with 9 bases identical to TRBD1. V was pared by 3 bases and J by 5 bases, with 6 bases of the junction left unmatched. Per the germline V gene, CDR1 is SGHKS and CDR2 is YYEKEE (reference sequence). The CDR3 loop spans 15 amino acids.

The chain links TRBV7-9 to TRBJ2-7; D unclear. The CDR3 loop spans 12 amino acids. Deletions cut 5 bases from V and 3 bases from J, with 8 bases between. Germline assignment: CDR1 SEHNR and CDR2 FQNEAQ (reference sequence). The CDR3: CASSPLDYEQYF. DNA for the CDR3: TGTGCCAGCAGCCCACTTGACTACGAGCAGTACTTC.

This sequence joins TRBV7-6 and TRBJ1-1; D remains ambiguous. The V and J ends lost 1 base and 1 base respectively, with 7 bases between them. Germline assignment: CDR1 SGHVS and CDR2 FNYEAQ. The CDR3 spans 14 residues. CDR3 region: CASSLVVGNTEAFF. The CDR3 coding sequence is TGTGCCAGCAGCTTAGTGGTGGGGAACACTGAAGCTTTCTTT. The whole variable domain, remainder taken from reference TRBV7-6 and TRBJ1-1, is GAGVSQSPRYKVTKRGQDVALRCDPISGHVSLYWYRQALGQGPEFLTYFNYEAQQDKSGLPNDRFSAERPEGSISTLTIQRTEQRDSAMYRCASSLVVGNTEAFFGQGTRLTVV.

By sample share, this clonotype is medium-sized. This chain uses TRBV5-4 with TRBJ1-2, with D perhaps TRBD1 (6 bases). V shed 0 bases and J shed 6 bases, with 12 bases lying between them. The V gene's germline CDR1 is SGHNT and CDR2 YYREEE (reference sequence). The CDR3 is 14 amino acids. As DNA, the CDR3 is TGTGCCAGCAGCTTGGCCGAGGGGGTTAATGGCTACACCTTC. Protein: CASSLAEGVNGYTF.

This clonotype was counted a few times. At one boundary the junction diverges from the germline segment, which might be a read error. The V and J genes are TRBV27 and TRBJ2-7; D unresolved. In germline, CDR1 is MNHEY, CDR2 SMNVEV (reference sequence). This CDR3 is 13 amino acids long. The CDR3 region has the DNA TGTGCCTGCAGTTTATTCTACAGCTACGAGCAGTACTTC. Translated, it gives CACSLFYSYEQYF.